Listed here are 16 T cell receptor beta chains from one sample, sequenced in a study of T cell repertoires in cytomegalovirus infection. MiXCR, applied by TCRdb to the reads, yields one record per CDR3 protein. The profile shows 60,000 to 75,000 distinct CDR3 sequences, 20% to 25% of them singletons. No antigen is known for these receptors. Sequenced material: PBMCs, sequenced either directly or after in vitro stimulation (not recorded which). Receptor source: a human donor in good health (CMV status not recorded). Some clones in this sample may be carry-over from other donors' samples.

The CDR3 region has the DNA TGTGCCAGCAGCCCACGACCGGGACTAGCGGGATACTACGAGCAGTACTTC. This gives the protein CASSPRPGLAGYYEQYF. V gene TRBV7-9 combines with J gene TRBJ2-7, with 13 bases fitting TRBD2. This CDR3 comprises 17 residues. Trimming took 5 bases from V and 3 from J; bases not matched to a gene: 10. Germline V gene sequence: CDR1 SEHNR, CDR2 FQNEAQ (reference sequence). The variable domain in full, completed from reference TRBV7-9 and TRBJ2-7, reads DTGVSQNPRHKITKRGQNVTFRCDPISEHNRLYWYRQTLGQGPEFLTYFQNEAQLEKSRLLSDRFSAERPKGSFSTLEIQRTEQGDSAMYLCASSPRPGLAGYYEQYFGPGTRLTVT.

This clonotype was counted between two and nine times. The chain carries TRBV24-1 and TRBJ2-3; D not certain. Germline CDR1 KGHDR, CDR2 SFDVKD. This CDR3 is built from 12 residues. V was pared by 5 bases and J by 5 bases, with 7 bases between. The DNA of the CDR3 is TGTGCCACCAGTGTTACCGGAGATACGCAGTATTTT. It specifies CATSVTGDTQYF.

This clonotype was picked up a small number of times. The chain links TRBV28 to TRBJ1-5; D is ambiguous. Trimming cost V 4 bases and J 5 bases, with 18 bases left between them. The CDR3 runs to 16 residues. In germline, CDR1 is MDHEN, CDR2 SYDVKM. The CDR3 DNA sequence: TGTGCCAGCAGTTCCTACGAGGGATCCGTACATCAGCCCCAGCATTTT. Translated: CASSSYEGSVHQPQHF.

The genes are TRBV5-6 and TRBJ2-5; D ambiguous. The CDR3 has 13 residues. With 4 bases removed from V and 5 bases from J, the gap between germline ends came to 12 bases. CDR1 is SGHDT and CDR2 is YYEEEE in the germline V gene. This CDR3 reads CASSPGRRETQYF. CDR3 coding DNA: TGTGCCAGCAGCCCCGGACGGCGGGAGACCCAGTACTTC.

This clonotype was recorded a few times. V gene TRBV7-9 combines with J gene TRBJ2-1; D not certain. V dropped 4 bases and J dropped 6 bases, with 10 bases sitting between them. The CDR3 runs 13 residues. The germline CDR1 and CDR2 sequences are SEHNR and FQNEAQ (reference sequence). CDR3 nucleotide sequence: TGTGCCAGCAGCTACGAGAACTCCAATGAGCAGTTCTTC. The encoded protein is CASSYENSNEQFF.

The chain is built from TRBV25-1 and TRBJ2-2; 11 bases are a match to TRBD2. The CDR3 extends over 17 amino acids. V dropped 8 bases and J dropped 4; count of bases not matched to a gene: 12. Germline loops: CDR1 MGHDK, CDR2 SYGVNS. The CDR3 sequence is CASQLVAGGWGTGELFF. CDR3 bases: TGTGCCAGCCAACTCGTAGCGGGAGGGTGGGGCACCGGGGAGCTGTTTTTT.

The sample holds a few counts of this clonotype. The V gene is TRBV18, the J gene TRBJ1-1; D not certain. Per germline, CDR1 KGHSH and CDR2 LQKENI. The V and J ends lost 3 bases and 6 bases respectively, with 14 bases between them. The CDR3 is 14 residues long. CDR3 nucleotide sequence: TGTGCCAGCTCACCTGTCGGGCTTAACGCTGAAGCTTTCTTT. It yields the protein CASSPVGLNAEAFF. Using reference TRBV18 and TRBJ1-1 for the parts outside the CDR3, the full variable domain is NAGVMQNPRHLVRRRGQEARLRCSPMKGHSHVYWYRQLPEEGLKFMVYLQKENIIDESGMPKERFSAEFPKEGPSILRIQQVVRGDSAAYFCASSPVGLNAEAFFGQGTRLTVV.

This clonotype was seen a few times. The chain has TRBV7-2 and TRBJ2-7, with 15 bases aligning to TRBD2. This CDR3 has 17 amino acids. V lost 5 bases to trimming and J lost 1 base; unmatched junction nucleotides: 6. CDR1 and CDR2 from the germline V gene are SGHTA and FQGNSA. The CDR3 bases are TGTGCCAGCAGCCCCCAAGGACTAGCGGGAGGGTCCTACGAGCAGTACGTC. Its protein product is CASSPQGLAGGSYEQYV.

The chain uses TRBV20-1 and TRBJ1-3; D remains ambiguous. CDR3 length: 15 residues. Germline V gives CDR1 DFQATT, CDR2 SNEGSKA (reference sequence). The V end was cut by 5 bases, the J end by 0 bases, with 14 bases between. The CDR3 nucleotides read TGCAGTGCTCTTGGGTTATCCCTCTCTGGAAACACCATATATTTT. Encoded protein: CSALGLSLSGNTIYF.

The V gene is TRBV27, the J gene TRBJ1-2; D call uncertain. In germline, CDR1 is MNHEY, CDR2 SMNVEV (reference sequence). The CDR3 extends over 13 amino acids. V lost 4 bases, J lost 2 bases, and 8 bases lay in between. For the CDR3, the DNA is TGTGCCAGCAGTTCGAAACTAAACTATGGCTACACCTTC. It yields the protein CASSSKLNYGYTF.

This clonotype was seen a handful of times. The chain joins TRBV7-8 to TRBJ1-2, with D possibly matching TRBD1 (6 bases). Trimming left V 6 bases short and J 2 bases short, with 10 bases between. The CDR3 runs 13 residues. CDR1 SGHVS and CDR2 FQNEAQ come from the germline V gene. CDR3 in amino acids: CASSPGQNYGYTF. CDR3 sequence (DNA): TGTGCCAGCAGTCCCGGACAGAACTATGGCTACACCTTC. The whole variable domain, remainder taken from reference TRBV7-8 and TRBJ1-2, is GAGVSQSPRYKVAKRGQDVALRCDPISGHVSLFWYQQALGQGPEFLTYFQNEAQLDKSGLPSDRFFAERPEGSVSTLKIQRTQQEDSAVYLCASSPGQNYGYTFGSGTRLTVV.

V and J are TRBV6-2 or TRBV6-3 and TRBJ2-1; maybe TRBD2 (6 bases). The CDR3 length is 12 residues. The germline V gene encodes CDR1 MNHEY and CDR2 SVGEGT. Trimming removed 7 bases at V and 7 bases at J, with 11 bases between. Here the CDR3 reads CASNRLGNEQFF. The CDR3 DNA is TGTGCCAGCAACAGACTAGGGAATGAGCAGTTCTTC.

The CDR3 spells CASSLGLGTNEKLFF. In DNA, the CDR3 is TGTGCCAGCAGCTTAGGCTTGGGAACTAATGAAAAACTGTTTTTT. The chain joins TRBV7-2 to TRBJ1-4; no clear D. The CDR3 is 15 amino acids. Germline lookup yields CDR1 SGHTA and CDR2 FQGNSA. With 1 base removed from V and 1 base from J, the gap between germline ends came to 7 bases.

This clonotype was seen only a few times. This rearrangement joins TRBV29-1 to TRBJ1-2; 8 bases agree with TRBD1. V lost 1 base, J lost 4 bases, and 8 bases stayed unmatched. The CDR3 spans 15 residues. CDR1 and CDR2 (germline): SQVTM, ANQGSEA. The CDR3 is CSVEAGQGLSYGYTF. The CDR3 DNA reads as TGCAGCGTTGAAGCCGGACAGGGTCTTAGCTATGGCTACACCTTC.

This clonotype was observed many times. The V gene is TRBV7-8, the J gene TRBJ2-6, with unresolved D. CDR3 length equals 16 residues. V lost 1 base, J lost 2 bases, and 9 bases lay in between. Germline V gene data show CDR1 as SGHVS and CDR2 as FQNEAQ. CDR3 protein: CASSLVPNPGANVLTF. CDR3 sequence (DNA): TGTGCCAGCAGCTTAGTTCCAAACCCTGGGGCCAACGTCCTGACTTTC.

This chain links TRBV11-2 with TRBJ1-1; D call uncertain. This CDR3 is 13 amino acids long. Germline lookup yields CDR1 SGHAT and CDR2 FQNNGV. With 2 bases removed from V and 6 bases from J, the gap between germline ends came to 10 bases. The CDR3 DNA reads TGTGCCAGCAGCTTATTAGAGCGGTCTGAAGCTTTCTTT. Translating it yields CASSLLERSEAFF.